The 28 T cell receptor beta chains below come from one sample, sequenced in a study of blood T cell repertoires in COVID-19. Some clones are missing from TCRdb's copy, which holds only in-frame ones; the method was immunoSEQ multiplex PCR. This sample has approximately 320,000 clones, with over 80% found just once. The material sequenced was PBMCs or T cells enriched from blood (not recorded which). These receptors all stem from a woman younger than 30 who had recovered from COVID-19.

The chain uses TRBV19 and TRBJ1-5, with D tentatively TRBD1 (6 bases). V shed 7 bases and J shed 3 bases, with 25 bases lying between them. The CDR3 consists of 18 residues. Germline V CDR1 and CDR2: LNHDA, SQIVND (reference sequence). CDR3 sequence reads: CASTEVGGAGRNNQPQHF. The CDR3 DNA reads as TGTGCCAGTACCGAAGTTGGGGGCGCGGGTCGGAACAATCAGCCCCAGCATTTT.

V and J are TRBV20-1 and TRBJ2-1; 8 bases line up with TRBD2. The CDR3 runs 11 residues. J lost 14 bases, V lost 3 bases, and 6 bases had no gene match. CDR1 is DFQATT, CDR2 SNEGSKA, per germline (reference sequence). CDR3 loop: CSARGLGEEFF. CDR3 in DNA: TGCAGTGCTAGGGGACTAGGAGAAGAGTTCTTC.

The chain carries TRBV28 and TRBJ2-7, with 7 bases that match TRBD1. V gave up 5 bases and J gave up 6 bases; unmatched junction bases: 13. This CDR3 contains 15 residues. Germline V gene lookup returns CDR1 MDHEN and CDR2 SYDVKM. The CDR3 region is CASSPHGQGVFEQYF. CDR3 bases: TGTGCCAGCAGTCCCCACGGGCAGGGGGTTTTCGAGCAGTACTTC.

The rearrangement joins TRBV7-2 to TRBJ1-5; a weak D match, TRBD1 (6 bases). The germline gives CDR1 SGHTA, CDR2 FQGNSA. The CDR3 consists of 15 residues. V was shortened by 2 bases and J by 5 bases, with 13 bases between the two germline ends. The CDR3 loop is CASSLRTDSYQPQHF. The CDR3, as DNA: TGTGCCAGCAGCTTACGGACGGACAGTTATCAGCCCCAGCATTTT.

The chain recombines TRBV7-2 with TRBJ2-2; 7 nucleotides line up with TRBD1. The V and J ends lost 2 bases and 6 bases, in that order; junction bases with no gene match: 3. Germline CDR1 and CDR2: SGHTA and FQGNSA. The CDR3 length is 14 residues. The CDR3 protein is CASSLPDRAGELFF. DNA of the CDR3: TGTGCCAGCAGCTTACCAGACAGGGCCGGGGAGCTGTTTTTT. The variable domain in full, with the rest retrieved from reference TRBV7-2 and TRBJ2-2, is GAGVSQSPSNKVTEKGKDVELRCDPISGHTALYWYRQSLGQGLEFLIYFQGNSAPDKSGLPSDRFSAERTGGSVSTLTIQRTQQEDSAVYLCASSLPDRAGELFFGEGSRLTVL.

This clone was seen a few times. The rearrangement links TRBV28 to TRBJ1-2, with a possible D match to TRBD1 (5 bases). V lost 10 bases and J lost 4, with 16 bases in between. The CDR3 consists of 13 residues. Looked up from germline, CDR1 is MDHEN and CDR2 is SYDVKM. For the CDR3, the DNA is TGTGCCATTCCAGGGCTCGGTCGCTATGGCTACACCTTC. Its translation is CAIPGLGRYGYTF.

V and J are TRBV7-2 and TRBJ1-5, with D perhaps matching TRBD1 (5 bases). The CDR3 has 14 amino acids. V dropped 2 bases and J dropped 0 bases, with 5 bases sitting between them. CDR1 is SGHTA and CDR2 is FQGNSA in the germline V gene. The CDR3 DNA is TGTGCCAGCAGCTTAAGGGGTAGCAATCAGCCCCAGCATTTT. Its protein is CASSLRGSNQPQHF.

The chain is built from TRBV9 and TRBJ1-1, with 10 bases aligning to TRBD1. This CDR3 has 18 amino acids. Germline CDR1 and CDR2: SGDLS and YYNGEE. The J segment lost 0 bases and the V segment lost 0 bases, leaving 8 bases of the junction unmatched. CDR3 region: CASSVGPGTGVVNTEAFF. As DNA, the CDR3 is TGTGCCAGCAGCGTAGGCCCCGGGACAGGGGTTGTGAACACTGAAGCTTTCTTT.

CDR3: CASSPGRIYGYTF. The CDR3 DNA is TGTGCCAGCAGTCCCGGGAGAATCTATGGCTACACCTTC. V usage is TRBV28 and J usage is TRBJ1-2, with unresolved D. Trimming removed 5 bases from V and 4 bases from J, with 11 bases in between. The CDR3 totals 13 residues. Germline V gene data show CDR1 as MDHEN and CDR2 as SYDVKM.

The chain recombines TRBV19 with TRBJ1-5; 8 positions match TRBD1. V shed 2 bases, J shed 1 base, and the junction held 4 bases outside the gene matches. The CDR3 sequence is 16 residues long. Germline CDR1 and CDR2: LNHDA and SQIVND (reference sequence). This CDR3 reads CASSIQGAGSNQPQHF. CDR3 in DNA: TGTGCCAGTAGTATACAGGGGGCTGGGAGCAATCAGCCCCAGCATTTT.

CDR3 bases: TGCGCCAGCAGCCCGTTGACGGGGGGCGGTCACTACGAGCAGTACTTC. This translates into CASSPLTGGGHYEQYF. The chain employs TRBV5-1 and TRBJ2-7, with a tentative D call TRBD2 (7 bases). Deletions cut 4 bases from V and 3 bases from J, with 20 bases between. CDR1 is SGHRS, CDR2 YFSETQ, per germline. The CDR3 is 16 residues long.

V is TRBV18 and J is TRBJ2-5; TRBD1 is a possible D gene (6 bases). The CDR3 length is 15 residues. Trimming stripped 6 bases from V and 4 bases from J, with 18 bases between. The germline CDR1 and CDR2 sequences are KGHSH and LQKENI. CDR3 DNA: TGTGCCAGCTCGAGACGGTACCGGGACATAGAGACCCAGTACTTC. Its translation: CASSRRYRDIETQYF.

This sequence joins TRBV27 and TRBJ1-2; D remains ambiguous. The germline V gene has CDR1 MNHEY and CDR2 SMNVEV (reference sequence). Trimming cost V 3 bases and J 4 bases, with 9 bases left between them. This CDR3 is 13 amino acids long. CDR3 sequence: CASSFARTYGYTF. The CDR3 nucleotides read TGTGCCAGCAGTTTCGCCAGAACCTATGGCTACACCTTC.

This chain uses TRBV28 with TRBJ2-1; 10 bases are a match to TRBD2. This CDR3 comprises 16 residues. Germline loops: CDR1 MDHEN, CDR2 SYDVKM. J gave up 5 bases and V 3 bases, and 7 bases lay outside the gene matches. CDR3 nucleotides: TGTGCCAGCAGTTTTCCGCTAGCGGGGGCCCACAATGAGCAGTTCTTC. It is translated as CASSFPLAGAHNEQFF.

The V and J genes are TRBV19 and TRBJ1-1; D unresolved. Germline V gene sequence: CDR1 LNHDA, CDR2 SQIVND (reference sequence). The CDR3 loop spans 12 amino acids. V dropped 8 bases and J dropped 9 bases, with 16 bases sitting between them. The CDR3 sequence is CASENRGIKAFF. The CDR3 nucleotides are TGTGCCAGTGAAAATCGCGGCATTAAAGCTTTCTTT.

The genes are TRBV15 and TRBJ2-1, with 9 nucleotides matching TRBD2. The CDR3 totals 15 residues. V lost 6 bases to trimming and J lost 8 bases; unmatched junction nucleotides: 11. CDR1 is LNHNV and CDR2 is YYDKDF in the germline V gene (reference sequence). CDR3: CATRTGGGRAYEQFF. In DNA, the CDR3 is TGTGCCACCAGGACAGGAGGCGGGAGGGCCTATGAGCAGTTCTTC. Variable domain in full (rest from reference TRBV15 and TRBJ2-1): DAMVIQNPRYQVTQFGKPVTLSCSQTLNHNVMYWYQQKSSQAPKLLFHYYDKDFNNEADTPDNFQSRRPNTSFCFLDIRSPGLGDTAMYLCATRTGGGRAYEQFFGPGTRLTVL.

The chain has TRBV27 and TRBJ2-7; 11 bases are shared with TRBD2. This CDR3 has 16 amino acids. Germline V gives CDR1 MNHEY, CDR2 SMNVEV (reference sequence). The trim removed 5 bases at V and 3 bases at J, leaving 9 bases unmatched. The CDR3 nucleotides are TGTGCCAGCAGTACTACTCTAGCGGGAGGTTTCTACGAGCAGTACTTC. Its protein product is CASSTTLAGGFYEQYF.

The chain has TRBV13 and TRBJ1-2; D remains unclear. V lost 0 bases and J lost 4, with 9 bases in between. The CDR3 covers 14 residues. Germline V gene lookup returns CDR1 PRHDT and CDR2 FYEKMQ (reference sequence). The CDR3 is CASSLGRVFYGYTF. CDR3 DNA: TGTGCCAGCAGCTTAGGGAGGGTTTTCTATGGCTACACCTTC. Drawing the rest from reference TRBV13 and TRBJ1-2, the complete variable domain is AAGVIQSPRHLIKEKRETATLKCYPIPRHDTVYWYQQGPGQDPQFLISFYEKMQSDKGSIPDRFSAQQFSDYHSELNMSSLELGDSALYFCASSLGRVFYGYTFGSGTRLTVV.

The chain joins TRBV4-2 to TRBJ2-1, with unresolved D. The germline V and J ends were trimmed by 0 bases and 6 bases, with 12 bases remaining between them. Germline V lookup: CDR1 LGHNA, CDR2 YNFKEQ. The CDR3 spans 15 residues. The CDR3 DNA reads TGTGCCAGCAGCCAAGATCCCAGGAACGGCAATGAGCAGTTCTTC. Its translation: CASSQDPRNGNEQFF.

The J gene is TRBJ2-1, the V gene TRBV7-3; D call uncertain. The V end was cut by 4 bases, the J end by 4 bases, with 8 bases between. Germline CDR1 SGHTA, CDR2 FQGTGA. The CDR3 consists of 13 residues. The CDR3 is CASSSVSYNEQFF. The CDR3 bases are TGTGCCAGCAGCTCAGTAAGTTACAATGAGCAGTTCTTC.

This chain links TRBV7-6 with TRBJ1-4, with 12 nucleotides matching TRBD1. V shed 0 bases and J 6 bases; nucleotides not matched to a gene: 2. There are 16 residues in the CDR3. In germline, CDR1 is SGHVS, CDR2 FNYEAQ. Written as DNA, the CDR3 is TGTGCCAGCAGCTTAGCGGGACAGGGGGCTTATGAAAAACTGTTTTTT. It codes for CASSLAGQGAYEKLFF.

The V and J genes are TRBV24-1 and TRBJ1-1, with a tentative D call TRBD1 (5 bases). This CDR3 region has 13 residues. Germline lookup yields CDR1 KGHDR and CDR2 SFDVKD. Trimming took off 6 bases at V and 7 bases at J, with 14 bases between the two ends. The CDR3, as DNA: TGTGCCACCAGTTCCTCCGGACATAGTGAAGCTTTCTTT. This encodes CATSSSGHSEAFF.

The chain recombines TRBV25-1 with TRBJ2-7; weak D call: TRBD2 (6 bases). Trimming removed 6 bases at V and 4 bases at J, with 16 bases between. Germline CDR1 MGHDK, CDR2 SYGVNS. This CDR3 comprises 14 residues. The CDR3 nucleotides read TGTGCCAGCAGGGGACTCTGGGGGACTTACGAGCAGTACTTC. It is translated as CASRGLWGTYEQYF.

V usage is TRBV15 and J usage is TRBJ1-1, with 9 bases aligning to TRBD1. Germline V gives CDR1 LNHNV, CDR2 YYDKDF (reference sequence). The CDR3 spans 16 residues. The V gene end was trimmed by 0 bases and the J gene end by 0 bases; junction bases not matched to a gene: 2. The CDR3 coding sequence is TGTGCCACCAGCAGAGACCGACAGGGGGTGAACACTGAAGCTTTCTTT. It translates to CATSRDRQGVNTEAFF.

The chain recombines TRBV12-3 or TRBV12-4 with TRBJ2-7; D gene ambiguous. V gave up 3 bases and J gave up 5 bases, with 8 bases separating them. The length of the CDR3 is 12 residues. The CDR3 loop reads CASSFGSNEQYF. CDR3 nucleotide sequence: TGTGCCAGCAGTTTCGGGTCCAACGAGCAGTACTTC.

V gene TRBV19 combines with J gene TRBJ1-5, with a tentative D call TRBD1 (5 bases). Germline lookup yields CDR1 LNHDA and CDR2 SQIVND (reference sequence). V was shortened by 2 bases and J by 0 bases, with 11 bases between the two germline ends. This CDR3 has 16 residues. This CDR3 is CASSISDSYSNQPQHF. The CDR3 DNA sequence: TGTGCCAGTAGTATATCAGACAGTTATAGCAATCAGCCCCAGCATTTT.

The V and J genes are TRBV2 and TRBJ1-1; 7 bases agree with TRBD1. The CDR3 is made up of 13 amino acids. V lost 5 bases, J lost 4 bases, and 4 bases stayed unmatched. Germline V CDR1 and CDR2: SNHLY, FYNNEI. The CDR3 nucleotides are TGTGCCAGCAGTTTACAGGGGTTCACTGAAGCTTTCTTT. This gives the protein CASSLQGFTEAFF.

The rearrangement joins TRBV18 to TRBJ1-2; D unresolved. Trimming cost V 0 bases and J 0 bases, with 11 bases left between them. Per germline, CDR1 KGHSH and CDR2 LQKENI. The CDR3 contains 16 residues. CDR3 sequence: CASSPPFPETNYGYTF. CDR3 bases: TGTGCCAGCTCACCACCGTTTCCGGAGACTAACTATGGCTACACCTTC. Supplemented by reference TRBV18 and TRBJ1-2, the full variable domain reads NAGVMQNPRHLVRRRGQEARLRCSPMKGHSHVYWYRQLPEEGLKFMVYLQKENIIDESGMPKERFSAEFPKEGPSILRIQQVVRGDSAAYFCASSPPFPETNYGYTFGSGTRLTVV.